The 8 T cell receptor beta chains listed next were all sequenced from one sample in a study of blood T cell repertoires in COVID-19. TCRdb keeps only in-frame clones here, not all; method: immunoSEQ multiplex PCR. The data show about 310,000 clones, around 86% seen once. Material for sequencing was peripheral blood. These receptor sequences come from a man in his forties or fifties with active or convalescent COVID-19.

This clone was seen a handful of times. The chain joins TRBV18 to TRBJ2-3; D remains unclear. V was cut by 5 bases and J by 4 bases, with 10 bases left in between. Germline CDR1 KGHSH, CDR2 LQKENI. This CDR3 comprises 13 residues. Here the CDR3 DNA reads TGTGCCAGCTCAACTTTGAGCGCAGATACGCAGTATTTT. Amino acids: CASSTLSADTQYF. Full variable domain (outside the CDR3, taken from reference TRBV18 and TRBJ2-3): NAGVMQNPRHLVRRRGQEARLRCSPMKGHSHVYWYRQLPEEGLKFMVYLQKENIIDESGMPKERFSAEFPKEGPSILRIQQVVRGDSAAYFCASSTLSADTQYFGPGTRLTVL.

This chain uses TRBV4-1 with TRBJ1-4; TRBD1 matches 7 bases. CDR1 is MGHRA, CDR2 YSYEKL, per germline. This CDR3 has 15 residues. V dropped 0 bases and J dropped 7; count of bases not matched to a gene: 5. CDR3 in DNA: TGCGCCAGCAGCCAAGATCGGGACAGTTTTGAAAAACTGTTTTTT. It codes for CASSQDRDSFEKLFF.

Turning to this clone: This CDR3 is also generated by other DNA sequences in the sample. The chain couples TRBV27 to TRBJ2-1, with 7 nucleotides matching TRBD1. This CDR3 region has 15 residues. Germline loops: CDR1 MNHEY, CDR2 SMNVEV (reference sequence). With 7 bases clipped from V and 4 bases from J, the junction kept 10 bases outside the gene matches. CDR3 protein: CASNRRGLGYNEQFF. The CDR3 coding sequence is TGTGCCAGCAATCGAAGGGGGCTGGGGTACAATGAGCAGTTCTTC.

The chain uses TRBV6-5 and TRBJ2-5, with TRBD2 matching over 7 bases. CDR1 and CDR2 from the germline V gene are MNHEY and SVGAGI. Trimming cost V 0 bases and J 1 base; bases outside gene matches: 2. This CDR3 comprises 15 residues. CDR3 sequence: CASSYSGGTQETQYF. In DNA form, the CDR3 reads TGTGCCAGCAGTTACTCGGGGGGGACCCAAGAGACCCAGTACTTC.

The chain uses TRBV27 and TRBJ1-5; possibly TRBD1 for D (6 bases). Trimming stripped 3 bases from V and 6 bases from J, with 12 bases between. The CDR3 totals 14 residues. The germline V gene encodes CDR1 MNHEY and CDR2 SMNVEV (reference sequence). As DNA, the CDR3 is TGTGCCAGCAGTTTGTACAAGGACAGTCAGCCCCAGCATTTT. Protein sequence: CASSLYKDSQPQHF.

The chain couples TRBV19 to TRBJ2-3, with 7 positions matching TRBD1. CDR1 is LNHDA and CDR2 is SQIVND in the germline V gene (reference sequence). The CDR3 is 14 amino acids. With V trimmed by 7 bases and J by 1 base, 5 bases remained unmatched. The CDR3 bases are TGTGCCAGTAATTCCGACAGGGGCACAGATACGCAGTATTTT. It is translated as CASNSDRGTDTQYF. The full variable domain, in which reference TRBV19 and TRBJ2-3 provide the parts outside the CDR3, is DGGITQSPKYLFRKEGQNVTLSCEQNLNHDAMYWYRQDPGQGLRLIYYSQIVNDFQKGDIAEGYSVSREKKESFPLTVTSAQKNPTAFYLCASNSDRGTDTQYFGPGTRLTVL.

The V call is TRBV10-3, the J call TRBJ1-1, with TRBD1 identical over 8 bases. The CDR3 covers 14 residues. The junction had 5 bases not matched to a gene; V was cut back by 6 bases and J by 2 bases. Germline-derived CDR1 and CDR2 are ENHRY and SYGVKD. DNA of the CDR3: TGTGCCATCAGCAGGGGACAGGATAACACTGAAGCTTTCTTT. Encoded protein: CAISRGQDNTEAFF.

The chain is built from TRBV20-1 and TRBJ2-7; D unclear. Looked up from germline, CDR1 is DFQATT and CDR2 is SNEGSKA (reference sequence). This CDR3 comprises 11 residues. V dropped 6 bases and J dropped 0 bases, with 6 bases sitting between them. In DNA, the CDR3 is TGCAGTGCCACCGGCTCCTACGAGCAGTACTTC. It yields the protein CSATGSYEQYF.